A single sample gave rise to the 23 T cell receptor beta chains below, sequenced in a study of shared clonotypes between healthy human individuals. Profiled with immunoSEQ multiplex PCR; TCRdb holds only in-frame clones, not every one. The sample shows about 470,000 clones, around 79% of them seen only once. The sample taken for sequencing was PBMCs. These receptors came from a woman aged 40 to 50 in good health. Some clones in this sample may be carry-over from other donors' samples.

The chain carries TRBV2 and TRBJ1-5; D is unclear. This CDR3 is built from 14 residues. The germline V gene has CDR1 SNHLY and CDR2 FYNNEI. Trimming stripped 4 bases from V and 7 bases from J, with 14 bases between. CDR3: CASSASHQGQPQHF. Here the CDR3 DNA reads TGTGCCAGCAGTGCCTCCCATCAAGGGCAGCCCCAGCATTTT.

The chain couples TRBV15 to TRBJ2-1; D remains unclear. The CDR3 runs to 15 residues. V dropped 0 bases and J dropped 9 bases, with 15 bases sitting between them. Germline lookup yields CDR1 LNHNV and CDR2 YYDKDF (reference sequence). For the CDR3, the DNA is TGTGCCACCAGCAGAGAGGGCAGGACCCTTGGTGAGCAGTTCTTC. Amino acid sequence: CATSREGRTLGEQFF.

The chain combines TRBV11-2 with TRBJ2-1, with D perhaps TRBD1 or TRBD2 (5 bases each). The CDR3 length is 14 residues. The ends were cut back, 2 bases at V and 7 bases at J, with 12 bases in the middle. The germline V gene encodes CDR1 SGHAT and CDR2 FQNNGV. The CDR3 reads CASSLWGSGNEQFF. CDR3 coding DNA: TGTGCCAGCAGCTTATGGGGGAGTGGGAATGAGCAGTTCTTC.

V and J are TRBV27 and TRBJ1-2, with D maybe TRBD1 (5 bases). The CDR3 has 13 residues. CDR1 MNHEY and CDR2 SMNVEV come from the germline V gene (reference sequence). Trimming cost V 3 bases and J 12 bases, with 17 bases left between them. In DNA, the CDR3 is TGTGCCAGCAGTTTTAGGCAGGGCCTTGGGGACACCTTC. This gives the protein CASSFRQGLGDTF.

The V call is TRBV29-1, the J call TRBJ2-1; 8 bases are a match to TRBD2. The junction had 4 bases not matched to a gene; V was cut back by 8 bases and J by 1 base. The CDR3 is 13 amino acids. Germline V lookup: CDR1 SQVTM, CDR2 ANQGSEA. The CDR3 region is CSTGTSSYNEQFF. In DNA, the CDR3 is TGCAGCACCGGGACTAGTTCCTACAATGAGCAGTTCTTC.

The chain is built from TRBV5-1 and TRBJ1-1; a possible D gene is TRBD1 (5 bases). V lost 2 bases and J 0 bases, leaving 8 bases between the germline ends. The germline gives CDR1 SGHRS, CDR2 YFSETQ. The CDR3 has 14 residues. The CDR3 nucleotides read TGCGCCAGCAGCTTCGACAGCATGAACACTGAAGCTTTCTTT. Amino acid sequence: CASSFDSMNTEAFF.

This clone came up a few times. Other nucleotide sequences from this sample produce the same CDR3. The rearrangement uses TRBV7-8 and TRBJ2-3, with no clear D. CDR1 SGHVS and CDR2 FQNEAQ come from the germline V gene. The CDR3 covers 13 residues. Trimming took 0 bases from V and 2 from J, leaving 3 bases between them. CDR3 sequence: CASSLALTDTQYF. The CDR3 DNA follows: TGTGCCAGCAGCTTAGCCCTCACAGATACGCAGTATTTT.

J is TRBJ1-2 and V is TRBV29-1, with 8 bases that match TRBD1. There are 13 residues in the CDR3. The germline V gene has CDR1 SQVTM and CDR2 ANQGSEA. Trimming cost V 7 bases and J 3 bases; bases outside gene matches: 7. The CDR3 spells CSADRGADYGYTF. The CDR3 coding sequence is TGCAGCGCCGACAGGGGTGCCGACTATGGCTACACCTTC.

Worth noting for this clone: Other DNA sequences in this sample translate to the same CDR3. The chain links TRBV10-3 to TRBJ2-2, with 13 bases that match TRBD2. This CDR3 comprises 14 residues. Germline V lookup: CDR1 ENHRY, CDR2 SYGVKD. The ends lost 6 bases at V and 6 bases at J; junction bases unmatched: 1. The DNA of the CDR3 is TGTGCCATCAGCGGACTAGCGGGAGCCGGGGAGCTGTTTTTT. This gives the protein CAISGLAGAGELFF.

V gene TRBV27 combines with J gene TRBJ2-2; D may be TRBD2 (6 bases). Germline CDR1 reads MNHEY; CDR2 reads SMNVEV (reference sequence). The V end was cut by 0 bases, the J end by 4 bases, with 12 bases between. The CDR3 length is 16 residues. Written as DNA, the CDR3 is TGTGCCAGCAGTTTATCTGGGGGAGGTGTCACCGGGGAGCTGTTTTTT. It is translated as CASSLSGGGVTGELFF.

The V call is TRBV7-2, the J call TRBJ1-2, with D tentatively TRBD1 (6 bases). The CDR3 contains 14 residues. Germline loops: CDR1 SGHTA, CDR2 FQGNSA. Between the trimmed V and J ends, which lost 5 bases and 4 bases, there was a span of 14 bases. The CDR3 reads CASSENRAGYGYTF. DNA of the CDR3: TGTGCCAGCAGCGAAAACAGGGCGGGCTATGGCTACACCTTC.

V gene TRBV28 combines with J gene TRBJ1-1, with unresolved D. The V and J ends lost 5 bases and 5 bases respectively, with 12 bases between them. The CDR3 covers 13 residues. CDR1 MDHEN and CDR2 SYDVKM come from the germline V gene. CDR3 amino acids: CASSMPRVTEAFF. The CDR3 DNA reads TGTGCCAGCAGTATGCCTCGCGTAACTGAAGCTTTCTTT.

The chain combines TRBV6-1 with TRBJ1-5; TRBD1 matches at 7 bases. The J segment lost 2 bases and the V segment lost 4 bases, leaving 5 bases of the junction unmatched. The CDR3 covers 15 residues. The germline CDR1 and CDR2 sequences are MNHNS and SASEGT. CDR3 nucleotide sequence: TGTGCCAGCAGTGGCCCAGGACAGGGCAATCAGCCCCAGCATTTT. Encoded protein: CASSGPGQGNQPQHF.

The V and J genes are TRBV18 and TRBJ1-2, with D possibly matching TRBD1 (6 bases). The V and J ends lost 1 base and 2 bases respectively, with 8 bases between them. The CDR3 contains 14 residues. Germline V CDR1 and CDR2: KGHSH, LQKENI. CDR3: CASSPRQANYGYTF. CDR3 nucleotides: TGTGCCAGCTCACCACGACAGGCGAACTATGGCTACACCTTC. The full variable domain, its missing parts supplied by reference TRBV18 and TRBJ1-2, is NAGVMQNPRHLVRRRGQEARLRCSPMKGHSHVYWYRQLPEEGLKFMVYLQKENIIDESGMPKERFSAEFPKEGPSILRIQQVVRGDSAAYFCASSPRQANYGYTFGSGTRLTVV.

The J gene is TRBJ2-5, the V gene TRBV7-9; 10 bases line up with TRBD2. The CDR3 has 17 residues. After removal of 2 bases from V and 4 bases from J, the junction contained 10 bases not matched to a gene. The germline gives CDR1 SEHNR, CDR2 FQNEAQ (reference sequence). The DNA of the CDR3 is TGTGCCAGCAGCTTAAAGGCTAGCGGGAGAGGATCAGAGACCCAGTACTTC. It encodes CASSLKASGRGSETQYF.

The chain has TRBV6-5 and TRBJ2-7; 9 bases align to TRBD2. CDR1 and CDR2 (germline): MNHEY, SVGAGI. J lost 0 bases, V lost 7 bases, and 7 bases had no gene match. CDR3 size: 15 residues. CDR3 sequence reads: CASKQPGLASYEQYF. Here the CDR3 DNA reads TGTGCCAGCAAACAACCGGGACTAGCCTCCTACGAGCAGTACTTC.

Remarks on this clone: With a far larger clone one base away, a read error is the likely cause. This sequence joins TRBV30 and TRBJ2-3, with D unclear. The V gene's germline CDR1 is GTSNPN and CDR2 SVGIG (reference sequence). The CDR3 contains 12 residues. Trimming pared 2 bases from V and 2 bases from J, leaving 5 bases between. The CDR3: CAWSTTTDTQYF. In DNA, the CDR3 is TGTGCCTGGAGTACGACCACAGATACGCAGTATTTT.

The genes are TRBV19 and TRBJ1-5; 7 bases agree with TRBD1. This CDR3 comprises 15 residues. The V and J ends lost 10 bases and 2 bases, in that order; junction bases with no gene match: 11. Germline V gives CDR1 LNHDA, CDR2 SQIVND (reference sequence). CDR3 nucleotides: TGTGCCACCTCCAGGGGGAGGGCGCGCAATCAGCCCCAGCATTTT. Residues: CATSRGRARNQPQHF.

This chain uses TRBV5-6 with TRBJ2-1; TRBD1 aligns across 10 bases. Germline values: CDR1 SGHDT, CDR2 YYEEEE. Unmatched junction bases numbered 12, after V lost 5 bases and J lost 7 bases. This CDR3 contains 16 residues. The CDR3 DNA reads TGTGCCAGCAGACCCCCGACCGGGACAGGGGTAAATGAGCAGTTCTTC. Encoded protein: CASRPPTGTGVNEQFF.

The chain uses TRBV13 and TRBJ2-7; 9 bases are shared with TRBD1. The length of the CDR3 is 21 residues. From germline, CDR1 is PRHDT and CDR2 FYEKMQ (reference sequence). V lost 5 bases and J lost 2; bases outside the gene matches: 25. For the CDR3, the DNA is TGTGCCAGCAGCCCACCCAGGTATCGGACAGGGGCGGCCTCCTTACCCTACGAGCAGTACTTC. It encodes CASSPPRYRTGAASLPYEQYF.

The chain employs TRBV7-2 and TRBJ1-2; TRBD1 matches 8 bases. The germline gives CDR1 SGHTA, CDR2 FQGNSA. CDR3 size: 16 residues. J was trimmed by 4 bases and V by 1 base; bases with no gene match: 8. In nucleotides, the CDR3 is TGTGCCAGCAGCTTAGGGGGACTGGACAGGGCCTATGGCTACACCTTC. The encoded protein is CASSLGGLDRAYGYTF.

This clone was seen a single time. V gene TRBV11-3 combines with J gene TRBJ1-1, with unresolved D. CDR1 is SGHNT and CDR2 is YENEEA in the germline V gene. CDR3 length: 13 residues. V shed 1 base and J shed 4 bases, with 7 bases lying between them. CDR3 sequence: CASSLGRSTEAFF. The CDR3 DNA sequence: TGTGCCAGCAGCTTAGGCAGGAGCACTGAAGCTTTCTTT. Using reference TRBV11-3 and TRBJ1-1 for the parts outside the CDR3, the full variable domain is EAGVVQSPRYKIIEKKQPVAFWCNPISGHNTLYWYLQNLGQGPELLIRYENEEAVDDSQLPKDRFSAERLKGVDSTLKIQPAELGDSAVYLCASSLGRSTEAFFGQGTRLTVV.

This clone was seen once. The chain has TRBV19 and TRBJ2-7; the D is unclear. The V gene's germline CDR1 is LNHDA and CDR2 SQIVND (reference sequence). Trimming removed 3 bases at V and 3 bases at J, with 15 bases between. The CDR3 is made up of 15 amino acids. CDR3 in DNA: TGTGCCAGTAGTATTCGATCCAACCTCGGCTACGAGCAGTACTTC. Its protein product is CASSIRSNLGYEQYF.